The T cell receptor (beta chain) described here comes from a study of control samples from healthy donors and cancer patients. Clones were read by immunoSEQ multiplex PCR, and TCRdb kept only the in-frame ones, dropping some. This sample has tens of thousands of clones, with approximately 84% found just once. Sequencing used PBMCs. The clonotype was recovered from a man between 65 and 85 years old with lung cancer.

CDR3 region: CASEVELNTEAFF. The DNA for the CDR3 is TGTGCCAGCGAGGTGGAACTGAACACTGAAGCTTTCTTT. J is TRBJ1-1 and V is TRBV2; D gene uncertain. Germline lookup yields CDR1 SNHLY and CDR2 FYNNEI. This CDR3 is built from 13 residues. Trimming took off 8 bases at V and 0 bases at J, with 10 bases between the two ends.